The next 3 T cell receptor beta chains were all read from a single sample in a study of shared clonotypes between healthy human individuals. The table came from immunoSEQ multiplex PCR; TCRdb's copy has only in-frame clones and leaves some out. Here the sample spans roughly 1,800,000 clones, approximately 94% being singletons. Cells designated naive CD8 were CD45RO-negative and were positively selected for CCR7, with terminally differentiated effector memory CD45RA+ cells excluded. The material sequenced was naive CD8+ T cells sorted from blood. These receptors were obtained from a man younger than 35 in good health.

The V call is TRBV5-6, the J call TRBJ2-3; 7 bases map to TRBD2. Trimming took 4 bases from V and 11 from J; bases not matched to a gene: 7. CDR1 SGHDT and CDR2 YYEEEE come from the germline V gene. The CDR3 has 12 residues. CDR3 DNA sequence: TGTGCCAGCAGCCTAACTAGCGCCGGGCAGTATTTT. Protein sequence: CASSLTSAGQYF.

V is TRBV7-9 and J is TRBJ1-2; 11 positions agree with TRBD1. Germline CDR1 SEHNR, CDR2 FQNEAQ (reference sequence). There are 15 residues in the CDR3. V trimming: 3 bases; J trimming: 8 bases; junction bases outside the gene matches: 8. CDR3 residues: CASSFFEGQGEGYTF. CDR3 DNA: TGTGCCAGCAGCTTCTTTGAGGGACAGGGGGAAGGCTACACCTTC.

This rearrangement joins TRBV29-1 to TRBJ2-5; 10 nucleotides match TRBD2. Germline assignment: CDR1 SQVTM and CDR2 ANQGSEA. This CDR3 has 14 residues. The V segment lost 4 bases and the J segment 4 bases; nucleotides outside the gene matches: 6. CDR3 protein: CSVVASGSTETQYF. CDR3 nucleotide sequence: TGCAGCGTTGTGGCTAGCGGGAGTACAGAGACCCAGTACTTC.